One and the same sample provided the 10 T cell receptor beta chains below, sequenced in a study of siplizumab effects on memory and regulatory T cells. The table came from immunoSEQ multiplex PCR; TCRdb's copy has only in-frame clones and leaves some out. The data show roughly 92,000 clones, with about 93% seen just once and about 1.5% held by the top ten. The sequencing sample was made of non-Treg CD4+ T cells sorted from blood. These receptors were taken from a human donor in good health.

The CDR3 nucleotides are TGTGCCAGCAGCCAACACGAACCAGGGGCAGCTGGGGCCAACGTCCTGACTTTC. It encodes CASSQHEPGAAGANVLTF. The V and J genes are TRBV4-2 and TRBJ2-6; the D gene is possibly TRBD1 (6 bases). Per the germline V gene, CDR1 is LGHNA and CDR2 is YNFKEQ. CDR3 length: 18 residues. Trimming took 2 bases from V and 2 from J, leaving 16 bases between them.

This clone was seen a single time. The gene calls are TRBV6-1 and TRBJ2-7; 7 bases match TRBD1. Looked up from germline, CDR1 is MNHNS and CDR2 is SASEGT. This CDR3 has 14 amino acids. The V and J ends lost 5 bases and 5 bases, in that order; junction bases with no gene match: 9. CDR3 sequence reads: CASSIRDSLDEQYF. DNA of the CDR3: TGTGCCAGCAGTATCCGGGACAGTTTAGACGAGCAGTACTTC.

This clone was recorded once. The genes are TRBV19 and TRBJ2-7; 12 bases map to TRBD2. The ends lost 5 bases at V and 3 bases at J; junction bases unmatched: 11. CDR1 is LNHDA, CDR2 SQIVND, per germline (reference sequence). The CDR3 has 17 amino acids. The CDR3 sequence is CASSFTGTSGRVYEQYF. Written as DNA, the CDR3 is TGTGCCAGTAGTTTTACCGGGACTAGCGGGCGAGTCTACGAGCAGTACTTC.

The rearrangement uses TRBV11-2 and TRBJ2-5, with 7 bases fitting TRBD2. The V gene's germline CDR1 is SGHAT and CDR2 FQNNGV. The junction had 1 base not matched to a gene; V was cut back by 1 base and J by 5 bases. CDR3 length equals 13 residues. In DNA form, the CDR3 reads TGTGCCAGCAGCTTAGGACTAGCCGAGACCCAGTACTTC. Translation gives CASSLGLAETQYF.

V gene TRBV1 combines with J gene TRBJ1-2; the D call TRBD1 from the table was never checked on the DNA. TRBV1 is classified as a pseudogene. This CDR3 contains 13 residues. The CDR3 spells CTSSQPDRPGYTF. CDR3 nucleotides: TGCACCAGCAGCCAACCGGACAGGCCTGGCTACACCTTC.

The V and J genes are TRBV30 and TRBJ1-5; D uncertain. The CDR3 has 12 amino acids. The germline V gene has CDR1 GTSNPN and CDR2 SVGIG (reference sequence). Trimming took 0 bases from V and 6 from J, leaving 6 bases between them. The CDR3 coding sequence is TGTGCCTGGAGTGTTGGGAGTCAGCCCCAGCATTTT. Residues: CAWSVGSQPQHF.

This sequence joins TRBV9 and TRBJ2-5; D might be TRBD2 (6 bases). Germline V gene lookup returns CDR1 SGDLS and CDR2 YYNGEE. This CDR3 spans 16 amino acids. Trimming cost V 3 bases and J 1 base, with 16 bases left between them. CDR3 loop: CASSAGWNSGQETQYF. CDR3 DNA: TGTGCCAGCAGCGCGGGGTGGAATAGCGGCCAAGAGACCCAGTACTTC.

The chain couples TRBV9 to TRBJ2-3; TRBD2 agrees at 14 bases. The CDR3 spans 16 residues. After removal of 3 bases from V and 5 bases from J, the junction contained 5 bases not matched to a gene. The V gene's germline CDR1 is SGDLS and CDR2 YYNGEE. In DNA, the CDR3 is TGTGCCAGCAGCGGAACGGGACTAGCGGGAGTAGATACGCAGTATTTT. Protein: CASSGTGLAGVDTQYF.

The chain carries TRBV30 and TRBJ1-2; D might be TRBD1 (5 bases). V was clipped by 0 bases and J by 4 bases, with 9 bases between them. The CDR3 runs to 13 residues. CDR1 is GTSNPN and CDR2 is SVGIG in the germline V gene (reference sequence). CDR3 loop: CAWSVGATYGYTF. The CDR3 DNA follows: TGTGCCTGGAGTGTCGGGGCAACCTATGGCTACACCTTC.

The chain carries TRBV19 and TRBJ1-1, with a possible D match to TRBD1 (5 bases). Per the germline V gene, CDR1 is LNHDA and CDR2 is SQIVND (reference sequence). The CDR3 extends over 13 amino acids. V shed 7 bases and J shed 8 bases, with 17 bases lying between them. Here the CDR3 DNA reads TGTGCCAGTATTAATCCCACCTACAGGGAAGCTTTCTTT. Translating gives CASINPTYREAFF.